These T cell receptor beta chains were read from a single sample in a study of OX40 agonist ivuxolimab in advanced cancers. Profiling relied on immunoSEQ multiplex PCR, and the TCRdb table lists in-frame clones only, not all of them. The sample lists 9,500 to 14,000 clones, more than 80% seen once, with roughly an eighth in the top ten. This sample comprised CD4+ or CD8+ T cells sorted from blood, obtained in a trial of the OX40 agonist ivuxolimab. These receptor sequences come from an adult with an advanced solid tumor such as melanoma, head and neck, liver or kidney cancer. The CDR3 runs from the conserved cysteine through the conserved F or W. A D gene is named only where the DNA matches it firmly. Not every row has a clone size; where given, it reads once, few, many or a size class.

>.|TRBV19|.|TRBJ2-5
TGTGCCAGTAGTCTCGTCCTACAAGAGACCCAGTACTTC
CASSLVLQETQYF
>.|TRBV19|.|TRBJ1-4
TGTGCCAGTAGTTTCCGAGTTGCAACTAATGAAAAACTGTTTTTT
CASSFRVATNEKLFF
>.|TRBV5-4|.|TRBJ1-1
TGTGCCAGCAGCCCAAACCAGGGAAGGGCCACTGAAGCTTTCTTT
CASSPNQGRATEAFF
>TRBD2|TRBV4-2|.|TRBJ2-2
TGTGCCAGCAGCCTCGATATAGCGGGGGGAGCGACCACCGGGGAGCTGTTTTTT
CASSLDIAGGATTGELFF
>TRBD2|TRBV6-4|.|TRBJ2-2
TGTGCCAGCAGGACTAGCGGGGGGAACACCGGGGAGCTGTTTTTT
CASRTSGGNTGELFF
>.|TRBV2|.|TRBJ2-7
TGTGCCAGCGGGGACGCCGGGACCAACATCTACGAGCAGTACTTC
CASGDAGTNIYEQYF
>.|TRBV11-2|.|TRBJ2-2
TGTGCCAGCAGCTCTCTCCTTTCCCTTAACACCGGGGAGCTGTTTTTT
CASSSLLSLNTGELFF
>TRBD1|TRBV10-3|.|TRBJ2-7
TGTGCCATCAGTGGGGACAGCCTGGGCTGGTACGAGCAGTACTTC
CAISGDSLGWYEQYF
>TRBD2|TRBV6-1|.|TRBJ2-7
TGTGCCAGCAGTGAAAAACTAGCGGGTAGCTACGAGCAGTACTTC
CASSEKLAGSYEQYF
>.|TRBV10-1|.|TRBJ2-1
TGCGCCAGCAGTGATTCGTCTAGAAGCTCCTACAATGAGCAGTTCTTC
CASSDSSRSSYNEQFF
>TRBD1|TRBV4-1|.|TRBJ2-7
TGCGCCAGCAGCCCTCAAGATGGACAGGCATACGAGCAGTACTTC
CASSPQDGQAYEQYF
>TRBD2|TRBV13|few|TRBJ2-7
TGTGCCAGCAGCATCCTAGCGGGAGGGTTTGACGAGCAGTACTTC
CASSILAGGFDEQYF
>TRBD1|TRBV7-8|.|TRBJ2-7
TGTGCCAGCAGCTTATCCACAGGGGTCCACGAGCAGTACTTC
CASSLSTGVHEQYF
>TRBD1|TRBV6-4|.|TRBJ1-2
TGTGCCAGCAGTGACTGGCCCAGGGGGCCTAAAGGCTACACCTTC
CASSDWPRGPKGYTF
>.|TRBV5-1|once|TRBJ2-2
TGCGCCAGCAGTTCCGAATCAGGGTGGAGCACCGGGGAGCTGTTTTTT
CASSSESGWSTGELFF
>TRBD2|TRBV27|.|TRBJ2-1
TGTGCCAGCAGTTCCACCTCTAGCGGGAGGGCTAGGAATGAGCAGTTCTTC
CASSSTSSGRARNEQFF
>.|TRBV2|.|TRBJ2-5
TGTGCCAGCAGAATAAACAGCGAGGAGACCCAGTACTTC
CASRINSEETQYF
>TRBD1|TRBV5-4|.|TRBJ1-1
TGTGCCAGCAGCCCGGGACAGGGGGTTGAAGCTTTCTTT
CASSPGQGVEAFF
>TRBD1|TRBV7-9|.|TRBJ2-3
TGTGCCAGCAGCTCGGGACAGGGGAAAACAGATACGCAGTATTTT
CASSSGQGKTDTQYF
>TRBD1|TRBV2|.|TRBJ1-2
TGTGCCAGCAGTGGACAGGGGAACGCCTTC
CASSGQGNAF
>.|TRBV27|.|TRBJ2-1
TGTGCCAGCACGGATTACCTTTTCAATGAGCAGTTCTTC
CASTDYLFNEQFF
>TRBD2|TRBV13|.|TRBJ2-3
TGTGCCAGCAGCCACAACGGTAGGGCTAGCGGGGATGCAGATACGCAGTATTTT
CASSHNGRASGDADTQYF
>.|TRBV5-6|.|TRBJ2-2
TGTGCCAGCAGCTTTAGTGTGGGGGCCGACACCGGGGAGCTGTTTTTT
CASSFSVGADTGELFF
>.|TRBV6-4|.|TRBJ2-3
TGTGCCAGCAGTGAGAGCGGAGGATCCCATACGCAGTATTTT
CASSESGGSHTQYF
>TRBD2|TRBV7-9|.|TRBJ2-2
TGTGCCAGCAGCCAGGCCCTAGCGGGGGGGGACCAACACCGGGGAGCTGTTTTT
CASSQALAGGDQHRGAVF
>TRBD2|TRBV7-7|.|TRBJ2-3
TGTGCTAGCAGCCCTGGGCTAGCGGGAGGTATCCTTAGGGATACGCAGTATTTT
CASSPGLAGGILRDTQYF
>.|TRBV4-1|few|TRBJ2-2
TGCGCCAGCAGTGCTCATGCGGGGAACACCGGGGAGCTGTTTTTT
CASSAHAGNTGELFF
>.|TRBV1|once|TRBJ1-3
TGCACCAGCAGTCCGTACGGGGAATCTGGAAACACCATATATTTT
CTSSPYGESGNTIYF
>.|TRBV27|.|TRBJ1-1
TGTGCCAGCAGTTTATCGCCAGAAATGAACACTGAAGCTTTCTTT
CASSLSPEMNTEAFF
>.|TRBV20-1|.|TRBJ2-3
TGCAGTGCTAGGACTATTATTACGCAGTATTTT
CSARTIITQYF
>.|TRBV6-4|.|TRBJ2-7
TGTGCCAGTCGGGGGAATACCTCCTACGAGCAGTACTTC
CASRGNTSYEQYF
>.|TRBV19|.|TRBJ2-7
TGTGCCAGTAGTGACTCGGCTAACTACGAGCAGTACTTC
CASSDSANYEQYF
>.|TRBV6-6|.|TRBJ2-2
TGTGCCAGCAGATTGACAGCGGCCGGGGAGCTGTTTTTT
CASRLTAAGELFF
>.|TRBV27|.|TRBJ2-7
TGTGCCAGCAGTTTAACAGGGCTTGCCTACGAGCAGTACTTC
CASSLTGLAYEQYF
>.|TRBV10-3|.|TRBJ1-1
TGTGCCATCGAGGGGCTCATGAACACTGAAGCTTTCTTT
CAIEGLMNTEAFF
>TRBD2|TRBV11-3|.|TRBJ2-1
TGTGCCAGCAGCTCCCCAAAGCGGGAGGTTCCCAAGAATGAGCAGTTCTTC
CASSSPKREVPKNEQFF
>.|TRBV4-1|.|TRBJ2-3
TGCGCCAGCAGCCCCAGCCTGGCTTCGAAGGCAGATACGCAGTATTTT
CASSPSLASKADTQYF
>.|TRBV11-3|.|TRBJ2-2
TGTGCCAGCAGCTTAACAAGCGGCCTCGGGGAGCTGTTTTTT
CASSLTSGLGELFF
>TRBD1|TRBV9|.|TRBJ2-1
TGTGCCAGCAGCGCACAGGGGAACTCCTACAATGAGCAGTTCTTC
CASSAQGNSYNEQFF